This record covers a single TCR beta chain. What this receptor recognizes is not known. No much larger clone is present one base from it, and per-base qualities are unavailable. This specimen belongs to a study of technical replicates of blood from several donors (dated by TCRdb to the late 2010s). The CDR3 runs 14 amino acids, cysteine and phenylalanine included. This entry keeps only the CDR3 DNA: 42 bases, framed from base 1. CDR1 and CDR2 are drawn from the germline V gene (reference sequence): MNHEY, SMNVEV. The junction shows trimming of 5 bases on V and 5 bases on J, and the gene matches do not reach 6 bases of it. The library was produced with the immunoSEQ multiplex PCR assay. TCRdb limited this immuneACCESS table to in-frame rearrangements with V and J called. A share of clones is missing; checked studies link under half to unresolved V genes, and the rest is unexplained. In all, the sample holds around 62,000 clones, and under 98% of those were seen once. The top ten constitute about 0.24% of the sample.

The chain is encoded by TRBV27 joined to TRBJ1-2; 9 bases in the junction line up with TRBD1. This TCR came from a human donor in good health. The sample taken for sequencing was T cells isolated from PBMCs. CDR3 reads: CASSLRQGGYGYTF. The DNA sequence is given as TGTGCCAGCAGTCTAAGACAGGGGGGGTATGGCTACACCTTC.